A single sample is the source of the 22 T cell receptor beta chains below, sequenced in a study of vaccination and CD4 T cells after COVID-19. These TCRs' antigens remain unknown. The treatment is: 10-day PBMC culture with coronavirus spike peptide pools or control peptides (ViraFEST assay). Sequenced with the Oncomine TCR Beta short-read assay was DNA taken from cultured CD4+ T cells. TCRdb fed the PCR reads into MiXCR, producing one record per CDR3 protein. The sample yields 15,000 to 20,000 distinct CDR3 sequences, about 55% seen once. What was sequenced was CD4+ T cells from blood, cultured in vitro. The receptors derive from a human donor who had recovered from COVID-19.

The rearrangement links TRBV30 to TRBJ2-7; 9 positions agree with TRBD1. The germline V gene has CDR1 GTSNPN and CDR2 SVGIG (reference sequence). The CDR3 extends over 15 amino acids. The J segment lost 1 base and the V segment lost 3 bases, leaving 7 bases of the junction unmatched. The CDR3 sequence: CAWRIPGTGSYEQYF. For the CDR3, the DNA is TGTGCCTGGAGGATCCCCGGGACAGGGTCCTACGAGCAGTACTTC. The entire variable domain, with the rest obtained from reference TRBV30 and TRBJ2-7, is as follows: SQTIHQWPATLVQPVGSPLSLECTVEGTSNPNLYWYRQAAGRGLQLLFYSVGIGQISSEVPQNLSASRPQDRQFILSSKKLLLSDSGFYLCAWRIPGTGSYEQYFGPGTRLTVT.

There are a few counts of this clonotype. The gene calls are TRBV28 and TRBJ1-6; D uncertain. Looked up from germline, CDR1 is MDHEN and CDR2 is SYDVKM. The CDR3 sequence is 14 residues long. Trimming took off 10 bases at V and 9 bases at J, with 19 bases between the two ends. The CDR3 DNA sequence: TGTGCCACCCTTAGTGTACAGTGGGCTTCACCCCTCCACTTT. Residues: CATLSVQWASPLHF.

The chain joins TRBV20-1 to TRBJ1-6; TRBD1 matches at 9 bases. The CDR3 is 19 residues long. Germline lookup yields CDR1 DFQATT and CDR2 SNEGSKA (reference sequence). After removal of 1 base from V and 0 bases from J, the junction contained 10 bases not matched to a gene. The CDR3 DNA sequence: TGCAGTGCTAGAGCCCCGGGACAGGGAGGGAGCTCCTATAATTCACCCCTCCACTTT. Translating it yields CSARAPGQGGSSYNSPLHF.

The genes are TRBV30 and TRBJ2-5; 11 bases agree with TRBD2. Germline CDR1 and CDR2: GTSNPN and SVGIG (reference sequence). The CDR3 consists of 14 residues. V gave up 4 bases and J gave up 3 bases; unmatched junction bases: 4. Here the CDR3 DNA reads TGTGCCTGGAAAGTAGCGGGAGGGAAAGAGACCCAGTACTTC. This encodes CAWKVAGGKETQYF.

V usage is TRBV3-1 and J usage is TRBJ1-2; D gene uncertain. Germline assignment: CDR1 LGHDT and CDR2 YNNKEL (reference sequence). CDR3 size: 12 residues. Between the trimmed V and J ends, which lost 1 base and 0 bases, there was a span of 0 bases. As DNA, the CDR3 is TGTGCCAGCAGCCAAGCTAACTATGGCTACACCTTC. Protein sequence: CASSQANYGYTF.

The V gene is TRBV11-3, the J gene TRBJ2-5, with 7 nucleotides matching TRBD1. V gave up 5 bases and J gave up 1 base; unmatched junction bases: 4. Germline V lookup: CDR1 SGHNT, CDR2 YENEEA. The CDR3 covers 14 residues. In DNA, the CDR3 is TGTGCCAGCAGCCTACGGACAGGCCAAGAGACCCAGTACTTC. This codes for CASSLRTGQETQYF. The complete variable domain, with remaining parts taken from reference TRBV11-3 and TRBJ2-5, reads EAGVVQSPRYKIIEKKQPVAFWCNPISGHNTLYWYLQNLGQGPELLIRYENEEAVDDSQLPKDRFSAERLKGVDSTLKIQPAELGDSAVYLCASSLRTGQETQYFGPGTRLLVL.

The J gene is TRBJ1-1, the V gene TRBV3-1; D might be TRBD1 (5 bases). V lost 3 bases, J lost 0 bases, and 8 bases lay in between. Germline V gives CDR1 LGHDT, CDR2 YNNKEL (reference sequence). CDR3 length: 14 amino acids. In DNA, the CDR3 is TGTGCCAGCAGCCAGCGGGGGGTGAACACTGAAGCTTTCTTT. Protein sequence: CASSQRGVNTEAFF.

This chain links TRBV6-5 with TRBJ1-4, with D possibly being TRBD1 (5 bases). The CDR3 totals 14 residues. V gave up 2 bases and J gave up 8 bases, with 12 bases separating them. Germline-derived CDR1 and CDR2 are MNHEY and SVGAGI. CDR3 nucleotides: TGTGCCAGCAGTTACGCACGCAGGGAGGAAAAACTGTTTTTT. Encoded protein: CASSYARREEKLFF.

In DNA form, the CDR3 reads TGTGCCAGCAGTCATGCAACCGGAAACAATCAGCCCCAGCATTTT. Amino acid sequence: CASSHATGNNQPQHF. This chain joins TRBV6-2 or TRBV6-3 and TRBJ1-5; D unresolved. The germline gives CDR1 MNHEY, CDR2 SVGEGT. V lost 5 bases and J lost 3, with 14 bases in between. This CDR3 is built from 15 residues.

This rearrangement joins TRBV20-1 to TRBJ1-1; 9 nucleotides agree with TRBD1. Germline CDR1 is DFQATT and CDR2 is SNEGSKA (reference sequence). Trimming removed 1 base from V and 7 bases from J; junction bases left unmatched: 7. This CDR3 contains 14 residues. The CDR3 sequence: CSARADGQGLEAFF. In nucleotides, the CDR3 is TGCAGTGCTAGAGCGGACGGACAGGGGCTTGAAGCTTTCTTT.

This clonotype was recorded a few times. V is TRBV19 and J is TRBJ2-5, with 8 bases aligning to TRBD1. This CDR3 comprises 16 residues. CDR1 and CDR2 from the germline V gene are LNHDA and SQIVND (reference sequence). J lost 7 bases, V lost 5 bases, and 15 bases had no gene match. CDR3 sequence reads: CASSEKTGAPFATQYF. CDR3 DNA sequence: TGTGCCAGTAGTGAGAAGACAGGGGCCCCGTTTGCGACCCAGTACTTC. Variable domain in full (rest from reference TRBV19 and TRBJ2-5): DGGITQSPKYLFRKEGQNVTLSCEQNLNHDAMYWYRQDPGQGLRLIYYSQIVNDFQKGDIAEGYSVSREKKESFPLTVTSAQKNPTAFYLCASSEKTGAPFATQYFGPGTRLLVL.

This rearrangement joins TRBV7-8 to TRBJ1-6; D remains unclear. Germline V CDR1 and CDR2: SGHVS, FQNEAQ. CDR3 length: 12 amino acids. Trimming cost V 5 bases and J 7 bases, with 6 bases left between them. In nucleotides, the CDR3 is TGTGCCAGCAGCCCTCCCAATTCACCCCTCCACTTT. As protein: CASSPPNSPLHF.

The table lists this clonotype with a few counts. The chain employs TRBV20-1 and TRBJ1-5, with 8 bases fitting TRBD1. Germline V gives CDR1 DFQATT, CDR2 SNEGSKA (reference sequence). Trimming at V came to 3 bases and at J to 3 bases, leaving 4 bases not matched to a gene. The CDR3 has 14 residues. The CDR3: CSASRTGINQPQHF. CDR3 bases: TGCAGTGCTAGCCGGACAGGGATCAATCAGCCCCAGCATTTT.

This clonotype has only a few counts. This chain joins TRBV12-3 or TRBV12-4 and TRBJ1-2; TRBD1 agrees at 7 bases. Unmatched junction bases numbered 14, after V lost 8 bases and J lost 8 bases. The CDR3 has 14 amino acids. Written as DNA, the CDR3 is TGTGCCAGCGCATATTCTCAGGGGGGATACGGCTACACCTTC. The encoded protein is CASAYSQGGYGYTF.

This sequence joins TRBV27 and TRBJ1-5; D gene uncertain. Germline-derived CDR1 and CDR2 are MNHEY and SMNVEV (reference sequence). Trimming left V 1 base short and J 7 bases short, with 11 bases between. There are 14 residues in the CDR3. The CDR3 region has the DNA TGTGCCAGCAGTTTATTCCTCGGTGCGCAGCCCCAGCATTTT. Amino acids: CASSLFLGAQPQHF.

This clonotype was seen a handful of times. The J gene is TRBJ1-2, the V gene TRBV10-2, with D possibly matching TRBD1 (5 bases). The V and J ends lost 8 bases and 3 bases respectively, with 13 bases between them. The CDR3 totals 13 residues. The germline V gene encodes CDR1 WSHSY and CDR2 SAAADI. For the CDR3, the DNA is TGCGCCAGCCTCGGGGGAGGGGACTATGGCTACACCTTC. It translates to CASLGGGDYGYTF.

The chain couples TRBV7-3 to TRBJ2-6; D ambiguous. Germline-derived CDR1 and CDR2 are SGHTA and FQGTGA. The CDR3 extends over 13 amino acids. Trimming took off 6 bases at V and 2 bases at J, with 5 bases between the two ends. CDR3 sequence (DNA): TGTGCCAGCAGTTACGCTGGGGCCAACGTCCTGACTTTC. Protein sequence: CASSYAGANVLTF.

The chain uses TRBV30 and TRBJ2-1; D unclear. CDR1 and CDR2 from the germline V gene are GTSNPN and SVGIG (reference sequence). This CDR3 region has 11 residues. Trimming removed 1 base from V and 10 bases from J, with 8 bases in between. The CDR3 protein is CAWSALEEQFF. CDR3 DNA: TGTGCCTGGAGTGCCCTCGAAGAGCAGTTCTTC. The full variable domain, completed using reference TRBV30 and TRBJ2-1, is SQTIHQWPATLVQPVGSPLSLECTVEGTSNPNLYWYRQAAGRGLQLLFYSVGIGQISSEVPQNLSASRPQDRQFILSSKKLLLSDSGFYLCAWSALEEQFFGPGTRLTVL.

J is TRBJ2-5 and V is TRBV5-1; 7 nucleotides agree with TRBD1. There are 14 residues in the CDR3. The ends lost 4 bases at V and 1 base at J; junction bases unmatched: 4. Per the germline V gene, CDR1 is SGHRS and CDR2 is YFSETQ. The CDR3 is CASSIGTVQETQYF. The CDR3 region has the DNA TGCGCCAGCAGCATCGGGACAGTCCAAGAGACCCAGTACTTC. Based on the CDR3 plus reference TRBV5-1 and TRBJ2-5, the full variable domain is KAGVTQTPRYLIKTRGQQVTLSCSPISGHRSVSWYQQTPGQGLQFLFEYFSETQRNKGNFPGRFSGRQFSNSRSEMNVSTLELGDSALYLCASSIGTVQETQYFGPGTRLLVL.

This clonotype was seen a handful of times. The V and J genes are TRBV7-9 and TRBJ2-5, with D unclear. V was shortened by 4 bases and J by 0 bases, with 9 bases between the two germline ends. This CDR3 spans 14 amino acids. Germline V gene sequence: CDR1 SEHNR, CDR2 FQNEAQ (reference sequence). The CDR3 is CASSYGSNQETQYF. CDR3 sequence (DNA): TGTGCCAGCAGCTACGGGTCAAACCAAGAGACCCAGTACTTC.

This chain joins TRBV6-2 or TRBV6-3 and TRBJ2-1, with 13 bases aligning to TRBD2. CDR3 length: 16 amino acids. CDR1 MNHEY and CDR2 SVGEGT come from the germline V gene. J lost 0 bases, V lost 4 bases, and 0 bases had no gene match. The CDR3 DNA reads TGTGCCAGCAGTTGGACTAGCGGGAGCTCCTACAATGAGCAGTTCTTC. Encoded protein: CASSWTSGSSYNEQFF.

The chain links TRBV5-5 to TRBJ2-7; no clear D gene. The CDR3 runs 12 residues. CDR1 and CDR2 from the germline V gene are SGHKS and YYEKEE (reference sequence). Between the trimmed V and J ends, which lost 1 base and 4 bases, there was a span of 6 bases. In nucleotides, the CDR3 is TGTGCCAGCAGCTTGATGGAATACGAGCAGTACTTC. Translating it yields CASSLMEYEQYF.